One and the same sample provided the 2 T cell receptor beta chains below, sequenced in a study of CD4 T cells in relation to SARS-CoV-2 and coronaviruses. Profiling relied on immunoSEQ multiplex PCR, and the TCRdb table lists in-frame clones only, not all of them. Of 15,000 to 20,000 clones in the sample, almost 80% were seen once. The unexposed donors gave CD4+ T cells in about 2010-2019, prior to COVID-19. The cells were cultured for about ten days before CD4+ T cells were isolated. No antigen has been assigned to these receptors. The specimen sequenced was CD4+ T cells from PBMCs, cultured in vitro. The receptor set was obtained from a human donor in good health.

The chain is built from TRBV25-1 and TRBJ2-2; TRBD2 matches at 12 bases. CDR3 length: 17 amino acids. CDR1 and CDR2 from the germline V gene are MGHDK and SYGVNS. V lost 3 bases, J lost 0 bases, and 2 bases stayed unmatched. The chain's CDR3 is CASSDPSGRANTGELFF. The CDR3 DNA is TGTGCCAGCAGTGACCCTAGCGGGAGGGCGAACACCGGGGAGCTGTTTTTT.

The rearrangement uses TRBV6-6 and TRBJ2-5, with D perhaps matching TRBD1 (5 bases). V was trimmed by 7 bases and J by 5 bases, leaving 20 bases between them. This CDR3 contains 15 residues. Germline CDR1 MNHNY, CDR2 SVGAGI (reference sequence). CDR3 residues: CASNRYQGPGETQYF. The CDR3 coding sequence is TGTGCCAGCAATCGTTACCAGGGTCCTGGCGAGACCCAGTACTTC.